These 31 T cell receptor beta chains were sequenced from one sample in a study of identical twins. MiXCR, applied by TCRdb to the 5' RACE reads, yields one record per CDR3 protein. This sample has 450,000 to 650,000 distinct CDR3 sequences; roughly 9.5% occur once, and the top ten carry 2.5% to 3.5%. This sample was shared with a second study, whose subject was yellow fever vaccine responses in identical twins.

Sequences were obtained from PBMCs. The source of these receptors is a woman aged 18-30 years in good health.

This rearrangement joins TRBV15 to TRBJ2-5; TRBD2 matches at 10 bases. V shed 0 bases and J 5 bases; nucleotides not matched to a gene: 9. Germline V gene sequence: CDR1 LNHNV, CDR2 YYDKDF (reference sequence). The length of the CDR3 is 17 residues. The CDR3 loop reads CATSRDIASGRKETQYF. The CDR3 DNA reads TGTGCCACCAGCAGAGATATCGCTAGCGGGAGAAAGGAGACCCAGTACTTC.

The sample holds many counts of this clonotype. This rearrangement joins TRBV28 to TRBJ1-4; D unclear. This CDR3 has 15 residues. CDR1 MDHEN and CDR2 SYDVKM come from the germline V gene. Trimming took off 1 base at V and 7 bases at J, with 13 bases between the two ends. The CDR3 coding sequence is TGTGCCAGCAGTTTATTTGACACCCTAGGTGAAAAACTGTTTTTT. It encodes CASSLFDTLGEKLFF.

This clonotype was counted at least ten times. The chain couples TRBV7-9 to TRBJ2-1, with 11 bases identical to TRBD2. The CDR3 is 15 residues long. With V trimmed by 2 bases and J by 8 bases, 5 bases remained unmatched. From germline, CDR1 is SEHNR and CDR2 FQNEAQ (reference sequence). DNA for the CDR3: TGTGCCAGCAGCTTAACTAGCGGGGGCGAGTATGAGCAGTTCTTC. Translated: CASSLTSGGEYEQFF. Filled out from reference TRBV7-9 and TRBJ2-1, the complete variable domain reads DTGVSQNPRHKITKRGQNVTFRCDPISEHNRLYWYRQTLGQGPEFLTYFQNEAQLEKSRLLSDRFSAERPKGSFSTLEIQRTEQGDSAMYLCASSLTSGGEYEQFFGPGTRLTVL.

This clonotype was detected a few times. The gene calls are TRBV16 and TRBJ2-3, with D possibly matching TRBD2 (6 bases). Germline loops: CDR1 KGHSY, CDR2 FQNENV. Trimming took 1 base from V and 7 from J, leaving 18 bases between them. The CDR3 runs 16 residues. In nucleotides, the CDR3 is TGTGCCAGCAGCCAATGGAGGAGGGCCCCCCCATATACGCAGTATTTT. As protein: CASSQWRRAPPYTQYF.

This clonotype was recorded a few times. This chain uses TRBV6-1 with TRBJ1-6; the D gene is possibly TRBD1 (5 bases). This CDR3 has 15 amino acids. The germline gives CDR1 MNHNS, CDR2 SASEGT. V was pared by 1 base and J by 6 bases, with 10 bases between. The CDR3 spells CASSEEEGSNSPLHF. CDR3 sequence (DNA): TGTGCCAGCAGTGAAGAGGAGGGGTCTAATTCACCCCTCCACTTT.

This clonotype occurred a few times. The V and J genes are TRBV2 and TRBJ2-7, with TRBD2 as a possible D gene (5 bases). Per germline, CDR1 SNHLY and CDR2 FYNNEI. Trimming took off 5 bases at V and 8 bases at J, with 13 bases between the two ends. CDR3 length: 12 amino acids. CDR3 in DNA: TGTGCCAGCAGTCCTACTAGTCCCCAGCAGTACTTC. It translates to CASSPTSPQQYF.

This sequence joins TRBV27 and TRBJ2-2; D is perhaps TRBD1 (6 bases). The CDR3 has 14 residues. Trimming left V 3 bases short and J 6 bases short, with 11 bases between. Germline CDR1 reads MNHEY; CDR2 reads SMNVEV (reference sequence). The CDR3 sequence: CASSFTAGAGELFF. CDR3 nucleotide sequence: TGTGCCAGCAGTTTTACGGCAGGGGCCGGGGAGCTGTTTTTT.

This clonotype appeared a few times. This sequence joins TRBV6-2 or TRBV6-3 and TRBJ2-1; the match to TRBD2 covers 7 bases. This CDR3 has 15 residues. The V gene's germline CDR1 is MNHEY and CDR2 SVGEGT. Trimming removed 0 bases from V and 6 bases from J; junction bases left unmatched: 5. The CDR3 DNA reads TGTGCCAGCAGTTACTCGTCTAGCGGTCGCAATGAGCAGTTCTTC. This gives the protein CASSYSSSGRNEQFF.

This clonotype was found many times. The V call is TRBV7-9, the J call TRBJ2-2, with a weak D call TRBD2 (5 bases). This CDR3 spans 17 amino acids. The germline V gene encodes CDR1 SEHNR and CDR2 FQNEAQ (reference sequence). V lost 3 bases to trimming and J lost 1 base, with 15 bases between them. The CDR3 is CASSFISLGKNTGELFF. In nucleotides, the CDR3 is TGTGCCAGCAGCTTTATCTCACTCGGGAAGAACACCGGGGAGCTGTTTTTT.

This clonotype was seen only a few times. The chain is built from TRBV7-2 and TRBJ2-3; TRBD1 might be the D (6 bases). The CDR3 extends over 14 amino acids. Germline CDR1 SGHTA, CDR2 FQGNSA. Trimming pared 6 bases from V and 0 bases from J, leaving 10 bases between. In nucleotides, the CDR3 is TGTGCCAGCAGGTATACAGGGAGCACAGATACGCAGTATTTT. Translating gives CASRYTGSTDTQYF.

The CDR3 bases are TGTGCCAGTAGACCCGAGTTTGGGGTTCCCCACGAGCAGTACTTC. This sequence encodes CASRPEFGVPHEQYF. The chain recombines TRBV19 with TRBJ2-7; no clear D. This CDR3 is 15 amino acids long. CDR1 is LNHDA and CDR2 is SQIVND in the germline V gene (reference sequence). V was clipped by 6 bases and J by 5 bases, with 20 bases between them.

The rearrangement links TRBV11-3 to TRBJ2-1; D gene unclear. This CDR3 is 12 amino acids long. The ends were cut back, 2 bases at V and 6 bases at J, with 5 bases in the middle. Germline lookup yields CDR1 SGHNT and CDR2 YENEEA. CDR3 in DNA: TGTGCCAGCAGCTTAAAATTCAATGAGCAGTTCTTC. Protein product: CASSLKFNEQFF.

CDR3 region: CASSSSGSLVNIQYF. The CDR3 bases are TGTGCCAGCAGCTCCAGCGGGAGTTTGGTAAACATTCAGTACTTC. The V gene is TRBV5-6, the J gene TRBJ2-4; 8 positions match TRBD2. Germline loops: CDR1 SGHDT, CDR2 YYEEEE. V trimming: 3 bases; J trimming: 6 bases; junction bases outside the gene matches: 8. The CDR3 contains 15 residues.

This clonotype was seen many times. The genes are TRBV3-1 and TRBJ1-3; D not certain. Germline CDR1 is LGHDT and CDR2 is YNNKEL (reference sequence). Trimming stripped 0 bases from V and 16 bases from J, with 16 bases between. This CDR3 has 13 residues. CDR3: CASSQDLGVPSYF. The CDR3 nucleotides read TGTGCCAGCAGCCAAGATCTGGGAGTGCCGTCGTATTTT.

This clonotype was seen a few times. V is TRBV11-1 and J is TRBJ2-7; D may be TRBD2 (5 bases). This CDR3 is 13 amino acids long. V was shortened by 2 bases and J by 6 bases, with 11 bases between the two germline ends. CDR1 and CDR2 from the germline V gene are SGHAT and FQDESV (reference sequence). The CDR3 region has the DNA TGTGCCAGCAGCTTATTCATCGAGGGCGAGCAGTACTTC. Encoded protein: CASSLFIEGEQYF.

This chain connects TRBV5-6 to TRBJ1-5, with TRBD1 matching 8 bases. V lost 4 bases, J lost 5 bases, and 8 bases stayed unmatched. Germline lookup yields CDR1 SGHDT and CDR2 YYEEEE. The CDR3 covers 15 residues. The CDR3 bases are TGTGCCAGCAGCGACAGGGGTAGAGGTTATCAGCCCCAGCATTTT. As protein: CASSDRGRGYQPQHF.

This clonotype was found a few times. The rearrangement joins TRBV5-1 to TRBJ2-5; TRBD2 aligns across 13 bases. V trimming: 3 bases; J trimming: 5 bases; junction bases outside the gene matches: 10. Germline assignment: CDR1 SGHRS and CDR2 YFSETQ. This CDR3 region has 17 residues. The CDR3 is CASSYGTSGAQRETQYF. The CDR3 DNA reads TGCGCCAGCAGCTATGGGACTAGCGGGGCCCAACGGGAGACCCAGTACTTC. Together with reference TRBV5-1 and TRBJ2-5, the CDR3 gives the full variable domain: KAGVTQTPRYLIKTRGQQVTLSCSPISGHRSVSWYQQTPGQGLQFLFEYFSETQRNKGNFPGRFSGRQFSNSRSEMNVSTLELGDSALYLCASSYGTSGAQRETQYFGPGTRLLVL.

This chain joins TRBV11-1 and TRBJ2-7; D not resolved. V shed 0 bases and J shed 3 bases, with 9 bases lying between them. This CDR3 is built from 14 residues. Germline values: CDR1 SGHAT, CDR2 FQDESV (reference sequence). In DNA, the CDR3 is TGTGCCAGCAGCTTAGCCGGCACGTACTACGAGCAGTACTTC. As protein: CASSLAGTYYEQYF.

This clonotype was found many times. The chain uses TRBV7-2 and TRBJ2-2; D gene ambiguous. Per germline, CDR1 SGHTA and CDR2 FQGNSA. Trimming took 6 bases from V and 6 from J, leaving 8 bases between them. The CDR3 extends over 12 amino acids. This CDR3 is CASRPSPGELFF. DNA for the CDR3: TGTGCCAGCAGGCCATCCCCCGGGGAGCTGTTTTTT.

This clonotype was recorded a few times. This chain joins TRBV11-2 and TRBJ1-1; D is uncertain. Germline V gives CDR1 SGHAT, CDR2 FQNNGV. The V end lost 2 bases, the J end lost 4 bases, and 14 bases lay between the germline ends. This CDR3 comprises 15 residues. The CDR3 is CASSLNTREVTEAFF. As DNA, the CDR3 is TGTGCCAGCAGCTTAAACACCCGGGAGGTCACTGAAGCTTTCTTT.

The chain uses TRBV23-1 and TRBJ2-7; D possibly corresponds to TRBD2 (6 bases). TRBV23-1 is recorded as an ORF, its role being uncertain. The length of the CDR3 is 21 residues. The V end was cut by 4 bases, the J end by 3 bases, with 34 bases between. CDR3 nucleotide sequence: TGCGCCAGCAGTCCCGCCCGGTGCTCGGGGGTTCCGAGAGAGTGGGACTACGAGCAGTACTTC. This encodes CASSPARCSGVPREWDYEQYF.

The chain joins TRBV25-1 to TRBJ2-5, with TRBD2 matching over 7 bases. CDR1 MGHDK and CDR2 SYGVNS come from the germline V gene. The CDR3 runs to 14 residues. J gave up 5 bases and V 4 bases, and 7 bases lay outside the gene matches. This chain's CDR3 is CASSGPGGRETQYF. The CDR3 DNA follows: TGTGCCAGCAGTGGCCCCGGGGGGAGGGAGACCCAGTACTTC.

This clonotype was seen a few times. The CDR3 sequence: CASSTSGRNSGGPQNEQFF. CDR3 nucleotides: TGCGCCAGCAGCACCTCAGGGCGGAACAGCGGGGGGCCCCAGAATGAGCAGTTCTTC. The chain has TRBV5-1 and TRBJ2-1; 9 positions agree with TRBD2. This CDR3 has 19 residues. Per the germline V gene, CDR1 is SGHRS and CDR2 is YFSETQ. The V gene end was trimmed by 4 bases and the J gene end by 7 bases; junction bases not matched to a gene: 21.

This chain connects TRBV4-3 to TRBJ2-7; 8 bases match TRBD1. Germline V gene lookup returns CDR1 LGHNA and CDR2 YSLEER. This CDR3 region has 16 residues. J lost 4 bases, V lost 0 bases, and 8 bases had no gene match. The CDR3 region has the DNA TGCGCCAGCAGCCAAGATTGGAGGACAGGGCCGTACGAGCAGTACTTC. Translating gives CASSQDWRTGPYEQYF.

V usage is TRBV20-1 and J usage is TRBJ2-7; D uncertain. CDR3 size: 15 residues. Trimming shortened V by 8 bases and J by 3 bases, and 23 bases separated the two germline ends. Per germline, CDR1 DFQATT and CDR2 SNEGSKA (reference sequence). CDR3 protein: CSSVDAAEANYEQYF. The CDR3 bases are TGCAGTTCAGTCGACGCTGCTGAGGCAAACTACGAGCAGTACTTC.

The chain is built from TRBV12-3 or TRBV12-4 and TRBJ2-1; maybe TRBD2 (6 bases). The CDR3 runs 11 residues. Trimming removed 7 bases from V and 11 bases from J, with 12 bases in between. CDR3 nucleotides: TGTGCCAGCACCTCGGGGGAGCAGCAGTTCTTC. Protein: CASTSGEQQFF.

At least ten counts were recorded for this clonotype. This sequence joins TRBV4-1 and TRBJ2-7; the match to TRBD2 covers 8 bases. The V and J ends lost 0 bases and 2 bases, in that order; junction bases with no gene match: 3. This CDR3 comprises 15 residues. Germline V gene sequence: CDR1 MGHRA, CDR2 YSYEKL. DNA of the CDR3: TGCGCCAGCAGCCAAGAACGGGAGGGCCCCTACGAGCAGTACTTC. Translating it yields CASSQEREGPYEQYF.

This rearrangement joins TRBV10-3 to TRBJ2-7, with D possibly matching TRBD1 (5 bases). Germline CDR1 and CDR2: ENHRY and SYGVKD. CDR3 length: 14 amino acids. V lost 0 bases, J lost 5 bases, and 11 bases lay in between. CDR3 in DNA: TGTGCCATCAGTGAGTCGGACAATAGCAACGAGCAGTACTTC. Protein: CAISESDNSNEQYF.

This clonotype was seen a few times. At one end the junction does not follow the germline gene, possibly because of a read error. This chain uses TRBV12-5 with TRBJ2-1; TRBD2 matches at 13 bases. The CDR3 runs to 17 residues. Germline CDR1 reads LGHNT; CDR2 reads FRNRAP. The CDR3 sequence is CASVSTSGRSKYSEQFF. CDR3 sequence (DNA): TGTGCTAGTGTTTCGACTAGCGGGAGGTCTAAATACAGTGAGCAGTTCTTC.

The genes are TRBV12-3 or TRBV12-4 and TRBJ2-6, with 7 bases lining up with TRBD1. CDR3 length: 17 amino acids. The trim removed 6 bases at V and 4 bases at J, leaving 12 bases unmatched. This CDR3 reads CASSRDRREGGANVLTF. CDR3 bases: TGTGCCAGCAGCCGGGACAGACGAGAGGGGGGGGCCAACGTCCTGACTTTC.

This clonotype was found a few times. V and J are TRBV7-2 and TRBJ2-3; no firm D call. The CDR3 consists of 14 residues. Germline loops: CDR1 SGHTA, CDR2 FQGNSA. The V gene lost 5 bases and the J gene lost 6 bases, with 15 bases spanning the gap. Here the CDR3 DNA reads TGTGCCAGCAGCCGCCGGCAAACTCCCGATACGCAGTATTTT. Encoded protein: CASSRRQTPDTQYF.